This T cell receptor (beta chain) was documented in a study of T cell clonality in common variable immunodeficiency. Study-wide results and caveats: Fewer deletions and N-nucleotide insertions were reportedly seen in common variable immunodeficiency TCR beta sequences. Patient heterogeneity in the CVID cohort limited correlations between repertoire features and clinical complications.

Control and CVID samples contributed equal amounts of genomic DNA. Here immunoSEQ multiplex PCR was the method, and the copy in TCRdb shows in-frame clones only, minus some. The sample is made up of fewer than 55,000 clones, none counted only once. This clone was counted at least ten times. Its antigen is not identified. Read sequence stops 3 residues before the CDR3 end, and the germline J gene provides the missing end. This CDR3 has 12 amino acids. The germline V gene encodes CDR1 GTSNPN and CDR2 SVGIG (reference sequence). Trimming shortened V by 1 base and J by 4 bases, and 5 bases separated the two germline ends.

The chain uses TRBV30 and TRBJ1-5; no reliable D call. What was sequenced was peripheral blood mononuclear cells. The TCR sequence derives from a person between 18 and 75 years old in good health. The sequenced part of the CDR3 DNA is TGTGCCTGGAGTGCTATAAATCAGCCC. As protein: CAWSAINQP. The CDR3 as a whole reads CAWSAINQPQHF.